This entry concerns a single T cell receptor beta chain. Its specificity is not known. The sample is drawn from a study of beta chain features in type 1 diabetes. From germline, CDR1 is LNHDA and CDR2 SQIVND (reference sequence). Trimming shortened V by 9 bases and J by 2 bases, and 20 bases separated the two germline ends. The CDR3 extends over 16 amino acids. Study-wide results and limits: Cells that show high TCR expression could be over-represented by cDNA sequencing. More deletions and fewer insertions at VDJ junctions were seen in type 1 diabetes patients.

The isolated RNA, all of it, was reverse transcribed, so expressed TCRB transcripts were what got sequenced. Naive, central memory and regulatory T cell samples produced a mean of approximately 4 million reads. This table comes from immunoSEQ multiplex PCR, and its TCRdb copy is limited to in-frame clones, with some not included. This table holds just over 600,000 clones, around a sixth found once. This receptor was taken from a man aged 18-30 years in good health. This chain connects TRBV19 to TRBJ2-1; D might be TRBD2 (6 bases). The sequencing sample was made of naive CD4+ T cells from blood. CDR3: CASSKLWRGAYNEQFF. The CDR3 coding sequence is TGTGCCAGCAGCAAGTTATGGAGGGGTGCCTACAATGAGCAGTTCTTC.